One and the same sample provided the 20 T cell receptor beta chains below, sequenced in a study of blood T cell repertoires in COVID-19. Measured with immunoSEQ multiplex PCR; TCRdb has only the in-frame clones, and not every one. This table holds 180,000 or so clones, roughly 80% found once. What was sequenced was PBMCs or T cells enriched from blood (not recorded which). The receptor source for this set is a woman aged 45-59 years who had recovered from COVID-19.

This CDR3 reads CASSLARDTGEFF. As DNA, the CDR3 is TGTGCCAGCAGTTTAGCGCGTGACACAGGGGAGTTCTTC. This sequence joins TRBV12-3 or TRBV12-4 and TRBJ2-1; 7 bases are a match to TRBD1. The junction had 7 bases not matched to a gene; V was cut back by 0 bases and J by 14 bases. This CDR3 is 13 amino acids long.

This chain joins TRBV10-3 and TRBJ2-3; 7 bases line up with TRBD2. CDR1 is ENHRY and CDR2 is SYGVKD in the germline V gene. The CDR3 loop spans 14 amino acids. V lost 4 bases, J lost 3 bases, and 4 bases stayed unmatched. In DNA form, the CDR3 reads TGTGCCATCAGTGTGTGGGGGGGAACAGATACGCAGTATTTT. Protein sequence: CAISVWGGTDTQYF.

The J gene is TRBJ1-4, the V gene TRBV7-9, with TRBD1 as a possible D gene (6 bases). Trimming pared 5 bases from V and 3 bases from J, leaving 22 bases between. The CDR3 is made up of 18 amino acids. Germline loops: CDR1 SEHNR, CDR2 FQNEAQ (reference sequence). The CDR3 DNA reads as TGTGCCAGCAGCGACCACCGGGGCAGGGGCGAACCTAATGAAAAACTGTTTTTT. Its translation: CASSDHRGRGEPNEKLFF.

The chain employs TRBV28 and TRBJ1-4; the match to TRBD1 covers 7 bases. Germline CDR1 is MDHEN and CDR2 is SYDVKM. The CDR3 consists of 14 residues. After removal of 6 bases from V and 8 bases from J, the junction contained 9 bases not matched to a gene. The CDR3 nucleotides read TGTGCCAGCAGGCTGACAGGGTCGAAAGAAAAACTGTTTTTT. The encoded protein is CASRLTGSKEKLFF.

A few counts support this clone. The chain combines TRBV30 with TRBJ2-2, with D perhaps TRBD2 (6 bases). This CDR3 is built from 17 residues. V was shortened by 1 base and J by 2 bases, with 17 bases between the two germline ends. Per the germline V gene, CDR1 is GTSNPN and CDR2 is SVGIG (reference sequence). CDR3 sequence reads: CAWSAPSGGVNTGELFF. As DNA, the CDR3 is TGTGCCTGGAGTGCCCCGAGTGGCGGGGTAAACACCGGGGAGCTGTTTTTT. The full variable domain, its missing parts supplied by reference TRBV30 and TRBJ2-2, is SQTIHQWPATLVQPVGSPLSLECTVEGTSNPNLYWYRQAAGRGLQLLFYSVGIGQISSEVPQNLSASRPQDRQFILSSKKLLLSDSGFYLCAWSAPSGGVNTGELFFGEGSRLTVL.

The J gene is TRBJ2-7, the V gene TRBV9, with D perhaps TRBD2 (5 bases). Trimming removed 4 bases from V and 0 bases from J, with 11 bases in between. The CDR3 consists of 14 residues. Germline V gene sequence: CDR1 SGDLS, CDR2 YYNGEE. CDR3 nucleotides: TGTGCCAGCAGCCCTGGACTTAGCTCCTACGAGCAGTACGTC. It translates to CASSPGLSSYEQYV.

The chain recombines TRBV20-1 with TRBJ2-5; 7 nucleotides agree with TRBD1. V lost 3 bases, J lost 5 bases, and 12 bases stayed unmatched. The CDR3 is 15 amino acids. Germline V gives CDR1 DFQATT, CDR2 SNEGSKA (reference sequence). The CDR3 DNA is TGCAGTGCTAGTCGCGCTACAGGGGACGGGGAGACCCAGTACTTC. It codes for CSASRATGDGETQYF.

V is TRBV4-3 and J is TRBJ2-2, with no clear D. Trimming shortened V by 4 bases and J by 5 bases, and 17 bases separated the two germline ends. This CDR3 contains 16 residues. Germline CDR1 reads LGHNA; CDR2 reads YSLEER. The CDR3 reads CASSPSSNLGTGELFF. DNA for the CDR3: TGCGCCAGCAGCCCCAGCTCTAACCTCGGGACCGGGGAGCTGTTTTTT.

The genes are TRBV7-8 and TRBJ1-2, with 7 nucleotides matching TRBD1. CDR3 length: 14 amino acids. CDR1 is SGHVS and CDR2 is FQNEAQ in the germline V gene. V was pared by 5 bases and J by 8 bases, with 11 bases of the junction left unmatched. In DNA form, the CDR3 reads TGTGCCAGCAGCCGAGAGACAGGGATGGGGGGCTACACCTTC. Encoded protein: CASSRETGMGGYTF. Looking up the rest from reference TRBV7-8 and TRBJ1-2 gives the full variable domain: GAGVSQSPRYKVAKRGQDVALRCDPISGHVSLFWYQQALGQGPEFLTYFQNEAQLDKSGLPSDRFFAERPEGSVSTLKIQRTQQEDSAVYLCASSRETGMGGYTFGSGTRLTVV.

The chain joins TRBV5-1 to TRBJ1-4; no clear D gene. V was pared by 4 bases and J by 8 bases, with 21 bases between. Germline V gives CDR1 SGHRS, CDR2 YFSETQ. This CDR3 is 16 amino acids long. This chain's CDR3 is CASSMVLSPVREKLFF. CDR3 nucleotide sequence: TGCGCCAGCAGCATGGTCCTCTCCCCCGTCCGGGAAAAACTGTTTTTT. Complete variable domain (other parts from reference TRBV5-1 and TRBJ1-4): KAGVTQTPRYLIKTRGQQVTLSCSPISGHRSVSWYQQTPGQGLQFLFEYFSETQRNKGNFPGRFSGRQFSNSRSEMNVSTLELGDSALYLCASSMVLSPVREKLFFGSGTQLSVL.

The V and J genes are TRBV28 and TRBJ1-4, with TRBD1 matching 9 bases. The CDR3 has 16 residues. The J segment lost 5 bases and the V segment lost 6 bases, leaving 10 bases of the junction unmatched. The germline V gene encodes CDR1 MDHEN and CDR2 SYDVKM. The CDR3 region is CASRGTGIGGNEKLFF. CDR3 nucleotide sequence: TGTGCCAGCAGGGGGACAGGGATAGGAGGGAATGAAAAACTGTTTTTT.

This clone was seen only once. The rearrangement joins TRBV5-4 to TRBJ1-1; TRBD1 is a possible D gene (6 bases). In germline, CDR1 is SGHNT, CDR2 YYREEE (reference sequence). The germline V and J ends were trimmed by 0 bases and 5 bases, with 11 bases remaining between them. This CDR3 has 14 amino acids. Here the CDR3 reads CASSLGARGTEAFF. Here the CDR3 DNA reads TGTGCCAGCAGCTTGGGGGCTAGGGGGACTGAAGCTTTCTTT. The full variable domain, completed using reference TRBV5-4 and TRBJ1-1, is ETGVTQSPTHLIKTRGQQVTLRCSSQSGHNTVSWYQQALGQGPQFIFQYYREEENGRGNFPPRFSGLQFPNYSSELNVNALELDDSALYLCASSLGARGTEAFFGQGTRLTVV.

V and J are TRBV7-7 and TRBJ2-3, with D possibly matching TRBD2 (6 bases). Germline lookup yields CDR1 SSHAT and CDR2 FNYEAQ (reference sequence). The CDR3 consists of 15 residues. V was trimmed by 2 bases and J by 6 bases, leaving 15 bases between them. Here the CDR3 reads CASSLYGGTEDTQYF. For the CDR3, the DNA is TGTGCCAGCAGCTTATATGGCGGGACGGAGGATACGCAGTATTTT.

The chain carries TRBV28 and TRBJ1-1, with a possible D match to TRBD1 (5 bases). The germline V and J ends were trimmed by 5 bases and 5 bases, with 18 bases remaining between them. CDR1 is MDHEN and CDR2 is SYDVKM in the germline V gene. CDR3 size: 15 residues. The CDR3 nucleotides read TGTGCCAGCAGTCCCCCCGGGGGAGTACGAACTGAAGCTTTCTTT. It translates to CASSPPGGVRTEAFF.

As regards this clone: At one boundary the junction diverges from the germline segment, which might be a read error. This chain connects TRBV28 to TRBJ1-2; the match to TRBD1 covers 7 bases. The germline gives CDR1 MDHEN, CDR2 SYDVKM. This CDR3 spans 13 amino acids. In DNA form, the CDR3 reads TGTACCAGACTCCTTAAGGGGGCTGGAGGCTACACCTTC. Translating it yields CTRLLKGAGGYTF.

The chain links TRBV11-3 to TRBJ1-5; D is uncertain. Germline V gene lookup returns CDR1 SGHNT and CDR2 YENEEA. CDR3 length: 15 residues. V lost 1 base and J 2 bases, leaving 9 bases between the germline ends. The CDR3 loop reads CASSLAGGGNQPQHF. As DNA, the CDR3 is TGTGCCAGCAGCTTAGCCGGAGGAGGCAATCAGCCCCAGCATTTT.

The chain links TRBV5-6 to TRBJ1-5; 10 nucleotides agree with TRBD1. Germline lookup yields CDR1 SGHDT and CDR2 YYEEEE. V lost 0 bases to trimming and J lost 7 bases; unmatched junction nucleotides: 4. This CDR3 region has 15 residues. For the CDR3, the DNA is TGTGCCAGCAGCTTGGGACAGGGGGCCTGGCAGCCCCAGCATTTT. Amino acid sequence: CASSLGQGAWQPQHF.

This chain connects TRBV28 to TRBJ1-3, with D possibly matching TRBD1 (6 bases). The CDR3 is made up of 13 amino acids. Germline-derived CDR1 and CDR2 are MDHEN and SYDVKM. Deletions cut 9 bases from V and 5 bases from J, with 14 bases between. The CDR3 loop reads CASMGAHRNTIYF. CDR3 nucleotide sequence: TGTGCCAGTATGGGGGCGCATAGAAACACCATATATTTT. The variable domain in full, with the rest retrieved from reference TRBV28 and TRBJ1-3, is DVKVTQSSRYLVKRTGEKVFLECVQDMDHENMFWYRQDPGLGLRLIYFSYDVKMKEKGDIPEGYSVSREKKERFSLILESASTNQTSMYLCASMGAHRNTIYFGEGSWLTVV.

The CDR3 loop reads CSVEDPRDNEQFF. DNA of the CDR3: TGCAGCGTTGAAGATCCGCGTGACAATGAGCAGTTCTTC. The chain has TRBV29-1 and TRBJ2-1; D gene uncertain. CDR1 and CDR2 from the germline V gene are SQVTM and ANQGSEA. This CDR3 region has 13 residues. The V end was cut by 0 bases, the J end by 5 bases, with 8 bases between.

This chain connects TRBV5-6 to TRBJ1-4; D perhaps matches TRBD1 (6 bases). Trimming removed 2 bases at V and 8 bases at J, with 13 bases between. This CDR3 has 14 amino acids. CDR1 SGHDT and CDR2 YYEEEE come from the germline V gene. DNA for the CDR3: TGTGCCAGCAGCTTACAGGGTTTCTGGGAAAAACTGTTTTTT. This encodes CASSLQGFWEKLFF. Filled out from reference TRBV5-6 and TRBJ1-4, the complete variable domain reads DAGVTQSPTHLIKTRGQQVTLRCSPKSGHDTVSWYQQALGQGPQFIFQYYEEEERQRGNFPDRFSGHQFPNYSSELNVNALLLGDSALYLCASSLQGFWEKLFFGSGTQLSVL.